The 18 T cell receptor beta chains listed next were all sequenced from one sample in a study of T cell responses to AZD1222 COVID-19 vaccine. Sequenced by immunoSEQ multiplex PCR; TCRdb stores in-frame clones only, minus some. The data contain 190,000 or so clones, over 85% of them singletons. Source: peripheral blood, taken 28 days after the second AZD1222 dose. These receptors were taken from an adult who received the AZD1222 COVID-19 vaccine.

The chain combines TRBV6-2 or TRBV6-3 with TRBJ1-5; TRBD1 aligns across 8 bases. The CDR3 contains 15 residues. V shed 4 bases and J 4 bases; nucleotides not matched to a gene: 6. The germline gives CDR1 MNHEY, CDR2 SVGEGT. The CDR3, as DNA: TGTGCCAGCAGTTTCATACAGGGGGGTAATCAGCCCCAGCATTTT. Translated: CASSFIQGGNQPQHF.

The genes are TRBV29-1 and TRBJ1-5; TRBD1 is a possible D gene (5 bases). The CDR3 length is 13 residues. V was shortened by 4 bases and J by 8 bases, with 15 bases between the two germline ends. Germline loops: CDR1 SQVTM, CDR2 ANQGSEA. This CDR3 reads CSVVVREGKPQHF. As DNA, the CDR3 is TGCAGCGTTGTTGTGAGGGAGGGGAAGCCCCAGCATTTT.

The chain combines TRBV19 with TRBJ2-4, with no clear D. Per the germline V gene, CDR1 is LNHDA and CDR2 is SQIVND (reference sequence). This CDR3 has 15 amino acids. V lost 3 bases and J lost 1, with 10 bases in between. This CDR3 is CASSMGSLAKNIQYF. Here the CDR3 DNA reads TGTGCCAGTAGTATGGGATCTTTGGCCAAAAACATTCAGTACTTC.

Worth noting for this clone: The same CDR3 is also encoded by other DNA sequences in this sample. The chain is built from TRBV7-9 and TRBJ1-1; D unclear. V lost 2 bases and J lost 1, with 2 bases in between. This CDR3 has 12 residues. Germline-derived CDR1 and CDR2 are SEHNR and FQNEAQ (reference sequence). The CDR3: CASSLTNTEAFF. The CDR3 coding sequence is TGTGCCAGCAGCTTAACGAACACTGAAGCTTTCTTT.

The chain recombines TRBV6-5 with TRBJ1-5; D not certain. Trimming stripped 6 bases from V and 7 bases from J, with 16 bases between. Germline V gene lookup returns CDR1 MNHEY and CDR2 SVGAGI. This CDR3 region has 14 residues. CDR3: CASSHGPVGQPQHF. The CDR3 DNA follows: TGTGCCAGCAGCCATGGACCGGTCGGACAGCCCCAGCATTTT.

The V call is TRBV28, the J call TRBJ1-2; no firm D call. Trimming cost V 1 base and J 4 bases, with 10 bases left between them. This CDR3 has 14 residues. CDR1 and CDR2 from the germline V gene are MDHEN and SYDVKM. CDR3 DNA sequence: TGTGCCAGCAGTTTATCTGGCGGCATCTATGGCTACACCTTC. Translated: CASSLSGGIYGYTF.

The chain has TRBV4-2 and TRBJ1-2, with TRBD1 matching over 8 bases. V shed 6 bases, J shed 6 bases, and the junction held 12 bases outside the gene matches. Germline V CDR1 and CDR2: LGHNA, YNFKEQ. This CDR3 spans 15 amino acids. The CDR3 DNA reads TGTGCCAGCAGGGTCGGGGCAGGGGGCGAGAATGGCTACACCTTC. Protein sequence: CASRVGAGGENGYTF.

The chain joins TRBV10-3 to TRBJ1-1; maybe TRBD1 (5 bases). Trimming cost V 8 bases and J 3 bases, with 13 bases left between them. The CDR3 totals 13 residues. Germline loops: CDR1 ENHRY, CDR2 SYGVKD. CDR3 sequence: CAISSREHTEAFF. CDR3 DNA: TGTGCCATCTCTTCCAGGGAGCACACTGAAGCTTTCTTT.

J is TRBJ2-7 and V is TRBV19; 10 bases are a match to TRBD1. Germline V gene sequence: CDR1 LNHDA, CDR2 SQIVND (reference sequence). This CDR3 has 15 amino acids. The V segment lost 5 bases and the J segment 3 bases; nucleotides outside the gene matches: 7. As DNA, the CDR3 is TGTGCCAGTAGTCCCCGGACAGGGGGGGACTACGAGCAGTACTTC. Its protein is CASSPRTGGDYEQYF.

This clone was counted a few times. The chain joins TRBV2 to TRBJ1-5; TRBD1 aligns across 9 bases. This CDR3 is built from 14 residues. Germline values: CDR1 SNHLY, CDR2 FYNNEI. V was clipped by 5 bases and J by 7 bases; unmatched bases: 6. DNA of the CDR3: TGTGCCAGCAGTAAGGACAGGGGAGGACAGCCCCAGCATTTT. Its protein product is CASSKDRGGQPQHF.

In this sample, this clone turned up a few times. The gene calls are TRBV7-8 and TRBJ2-7, with 7 bases lining up with TRBD1. Unmatched junction bases numbered 2, after V lost 0 bases and J lost 0 bases. The CDR3 is made up of 15 amino acids. Germline CDR1 SGHVS, CDR2 FQNEAQ. Here the CDR3 reads CASSLATGYSYEQYF. The CDR3 DNA is TGTGCCAGCAGCTTAGCGACAGGGTACTCCTACGAGCAGTACTTC.

The chain carries TRBV6-6 and TRBJ1-2; TRBD1 aligns across 9 bases. V shed 5 bases and J 5 bases; nucleotides not matched to a gene: 3. In germline, CDR1 is MNHNY, CDR2 SVGAGI (reference sequence). CDR3 size: 13 residues. Written as DNA, the CDR3 is TGTGCCAGCAGTCGACAGGGGGAGTATGGCTACACCTTC. This gives the protein CASSRQGEYGYTF.

The J gene is TRBJ2-5, the V gene TRBV5-1, with 7 nucleotides matching TRBD1. Trimming took 7 bases from V and 5 from J; bases not matched to a gene: 11. CDR1 and CDR2 (germline): SGHRS, YFSETQ. This CDR3 is built from 14 residues. This chain's CDR3 is CASGKQGPPETQYF. The DNA for the CDR3 is TGCGCCAGCGGCAAACAGGGGCCTCCCGAGACCCAGTACTTC.

V and J are TRBV4-2 and TRBJ2-7; 10 bases are a match to TRBD1. The V and J ends lost 1 base and 5 bases, in that order; junction bases with no gene match: 5. CDR1 is LGHNA, CDR2 YNFKEQ, per germline. The CDR3 runs to 15 residues. CDR3: CASSQAGTGVNEQYF. In nucleotides, the CDR3 is TGTGCCAGCAGCCAAGCCGGGACAGGGGTAAACGAGCAGTACTTC.

The chain combines TRBV2 with TRBJ2-3; 7 bases fit TRBD1. CDR1 is SNHLY, CDR2 FYNNEI, per germline. This CDR3 contains 16 residues. V shed 7 bases and J 2 bases; nucleotides not matched to a gene: 12. The CDR3 spells CASTKIPGQITDTQYF. The CDR3 DNA sequence: TGTGCCAGCACCAAAATTCCGGGACAGATCACAGATACGCAGTATTTT.

The V call is TRBV7-2, the J call TRBJ1-1; D gene uncertain. Trimming shortened V by 1 base and J by 0 bases, and 6 bases separated the two germline ends. CDR1 is SGHTA and CDR2 is FQGNSA in the germline V gene. This CDR3 spans 14 amino acids. The CDR3 DNA reads TGTGCCAGCAGCTTAGGCAACATGAACACTGAAGCTTTCTTT. Translated, it gives CASSLGNMNTEAFF.

The gene calls are TRBV4-2 and TRBJ1-4, with 11 bases fitting TRBD1. Germline values: CDR1 LGHNA, CDR2 YNFKEQ. Germline trimming cut 2 bases from V and 7 bases from J; bases unmatched to any gene: 12. The CDR3 runs to 18 residues. This CDR3 reads CASSQLPGQGEGSEKLFF. The CDR3 nucleotides read TGTGCCAGCAGCCAACTCCCGGGACAGGGGGAGGGAAGTGAAAAACTGTTTTTT.

The genes are TRBV29-1 and TRBJ1-1; the match to TRBD1 covers 7 bases. Germline V gives CDR1 SQVTM, CDR2 ANQGSEA. CDR3 length: 12 amino acids. The trim removed 4 bases at V and 11 bases at J, leaving 10 bases unmatched. CDR3 coding DNA: TGCAGCGTTGGAAGACAGGGCAGTAAGGCTTTCTTT. The encoded protein is CSVGRQGSKAFF.